A selection of T cell receptor beta chains follows, all from one sample in a study of blood T cell repertoires in COVID-19. The table came from immunoSEQ multiplex PCR; TCRdb's copy has only in-frame clones and leaves some out. The sample shows some 290,000 clones, 86% of them seen only once. The sequencing input was peripheral blood. These receptors originate from a man between 18 and 29 years old with active or convalescent COVID-19. CDR3s include the opening cysteine and the closing phenylalanine or tryptophan. The order of the fields is D gene, J gene, V gene, clone size, CDR3 DNA, CDR3 protein. A D gene is named only where the DNA matches it firmly. Some rows have no size entry. The others give once, few or many, or a class for an expanded clone.

>-|TRBJ2-3|TRBV7-3|once
TGTGCCAGCAGCTTATCCCTCACAGATACGCAGTATTTT
CASSLSLTDTQYF
>-|TRBJ2-7|TRBV6-5|-
TGTGCCAGCAGACCCGGACAGAGTTCTGTCGAGCAGTACTTC
CASRPGQSSVEQYF
>TRBD1|TRBJ1-3|TRBV27|-
TGTGCCAGCAGTTTGACAGGGGGCTCTGGAAACACCATATATTTT
CASSLTGGSGNTIYF
>TRBD1|TRBJ1-6|TRBV6-5|-
TGTGCCAGCAGGTCGTCAGGGGGCAATAATTCACCCCTCCACTTT
CASRSSGGNNSPLHF
>-|TRBJ1-2|TRBV19|-
TGTGCCAGTAGTATCGACCGACAGGCCGGCTACACCTTC
CASSIDRQAGYTF
>TRBD1|TRBJ1-1|TRBV2|-
TGTGCCAGCAGTCGGGACAGAGTGAACACTGAAGCTTTCTTT
CASSRDRVNTEAFF
>TRBD1|TRBJ1-2|TRBV7-9|-
TGTGCCAGCAGCCGCGGGGACAGGCGTAATGCGCACTATGGCTACACCTTC
CASSRGDRRNAHYGYTF
>-|TRBJ1-5|TRBV2|few
TGTGCCAGCAGCGTCCGGCAGGACATCAGCCCCCAGCATTTT
CASSVRQDISPQHF
>TRBD1|TRBJ1-2|TRBV30|-
TGTGCCTGGAGCTGGGGACAGGGCTATTTAAACTATGGCTACACCTTC
CAWSWGQGYLNYGYTF
>-|TRBJ2-7|TRBV27|-
TGTGCCAGGGAGTGTACAGGGGGGGCTTACGAGCAGTACTTC
CARECTGGAYEQYF
>-|TRBJ2-5|TRBV29-1|-
TGCAGCGTTGTGAGGTACCAAGAGACCCAGTACTTC
CSVVRYQETQYF
>-|TRBJ2-3|TRBV4-3|-
TGCGCCAGCAGCCTGTCGACACGGGAAACAGATACGCAGTATTTT
CASSLSTRETDTQYF
>-|TRBJ2-1|TRBV7-2|-
TGTGCCAGCAGCTTAATTGGACAGAGAATTTACAATGAGCAGTTCTTC
CASSLIGQRIYNEQFF
>-|TRBJ1-1|TRBV29-1|-
TGCAGCCCTATCGCGGGGTCCACTGAAGCTTTCTTT
CSPIAGSTEAFF
>-|TRBJ2-2|TRBV23-1|-
TGCGCCAGCAGTCAAGAGGGACAGAACACCGGGGAGCTGTTTTTT
CASSQEGQNTGELFF
>-|TRBJ2-1|TRBV5-6|-
TGTGCCAGCAGCCTCCTGGTGGGAGGATCCTACAATGAGCAGTTCTTC
CASSLLVGGSYNEQFF
>-|TRBJ2-6|TRBV18|-
TGTGCCAGCTCACCACTATTAGGAGCTGGGGCCAACGTCCTGACTTTC
CASSPLLGAGANVLTF
>-|TRBJ1-6|TRBV28|-
TGTGCCAGCACCCTCGGGGGGGATTCACCCCTCCACTTT
CASTLGGDSPLHF
>-|TRBJ2-1|TRBV30|-
TGTGCCTGGAGTGGGTCCGGGAATGAGCAGTTCTTC
CAWSGSGNEQFF
>-|TRBJ2-3|TRBV4-1|-
TGCGCCAGCAGCCAAGAGCGGGGAAACACAGATACGCAGTATTTT
CASSQERGNTDTQYF
>-|TRBJ2-7|TRBV11-2|-
TGTGCCAGCAGCTCCCCCGGACTCGCCTCCTACGAGCAGTACTTC
CASSSPGLASYEQYF
>-|TRBJ1-1|TRBV7-9|-
TGTGCCAGCAGCTTGTTCCCCCCTATAAACGACAGGATGAACACTGAAGCTTTCTTT
CASSLFPPINDRMNTEAFF
>-|TRBJ2-1|TRBV2|once
TGTGCCAGCAGTGTGTCGGAAGGGGGTGAGCAGTTCTTC
CASSVSEGGEQFF
>-|TRBJ1-2|TRBV7-9|-
TGTGCCAGCAGCCAGACAGAGAACTATGGCTACACCTTC
CASSQTENYGYTF
>-|TRBJ1-4|TRBV18|-
TGTGCCAGCTCACGGCGGGTCCTTAATGAAAAACTGTTTTTT
CASSRRVLNEKLFF
>TRBD1|TRBJ1-6|TRBV11-2|-
TGTGCCAGCAGCTTAGCTGGGGGACAGGGCCCCTACTCACCCCTCCACTTT
CASSLAGGQGPYSPLHF
>-|TRBJ1-6|TRBV7-3|-
TGTGCCAGCAGCTTACACGGCTCCTATAATTCACCCCTCCACTTT
CASSLHGSYNSPLHF
>TRBD2|TRBJ2-1|TRBV6-1|-
TGTGCCAGCAGTGAATTCACTAGCGGGAGTGCCACCTACAATGAGCAGTTCTTC
CASSEFTSGSATYNEQFF
>TRBD1|TRBJ1-1|TRBV12-3/TRBV12-4|-
TGTGCCAGCAGACCCCGGGACAGCACTGAAGCTTTCTTT
CASRPRDSTEAFF
>-|TRBJ2-5|TRBV4-2|-
TGTGCCAGCAGCCAAATGGCTAGCGTTCAAGAGACCCAGTACTTC
CASSQMASVQETQYF
>TRBD2|TRBJ2-2|TRBV6-1|few
TGTGCCAGCAGTGAACTAGCGGGGGGGCCCGGGGAGCTGTTTTTT
CASSELAGGPGELFF
>-|TRBJ1-1|TRBV25-1|-
TGTGCCAGCAGTGAATCGAGGGTTAAGAACACTGAAGCTTTCTTT
CASSESRVKNTEAFF
>-|TRBJ2-5|TRBV30|few
TGTGCCTGGGGGGGGCAGGGCAGAGAGACCCAGTACTTC
CAWGGQGRETQYF
>-|TRBJ2-3|TRBV28|once
TGTGCCAGCAGTTTATCGACTATAAGCACAGATACGCAGTATTTT
CASSLSTISTDTQYF
>TRBD1|TRBJ1-4|TRBV30|-
TGTGCCTCTTCAGACTGGGGACAGTCTAATGAAAAACTGTTTTTT
CASSDWGQSNEKLFF
>TRBD1|TRBJ1-4|TRBV27|-
TGTGCCAGCAGTTCCCCTGGGACAGGCTATGAGAAACTGTTTTTT
CASSSPGTGYEKLFF
>TRBD2|TRBJ2-1|TRBV10-3|-
TGTGCCATCACATATAGCGGGGGGAACGATGAGCAGTTCTTC
CAITYSGGNDEQFF
>-|TRBJ1-5|TRBV12-3/TRBV12-4|-
TGTGCCAGCAGTTCAGGGTTTCAGCCCCAGCATTTT
CASSSGFQPQHF
>-|TRBJ1-6|TRBV27|few
TGTGCCAGCACCAGCCACCCCCAGGGTGCCCGTAATTCACCCCTCCACTTT
CASTSHPQGARNSPLHF